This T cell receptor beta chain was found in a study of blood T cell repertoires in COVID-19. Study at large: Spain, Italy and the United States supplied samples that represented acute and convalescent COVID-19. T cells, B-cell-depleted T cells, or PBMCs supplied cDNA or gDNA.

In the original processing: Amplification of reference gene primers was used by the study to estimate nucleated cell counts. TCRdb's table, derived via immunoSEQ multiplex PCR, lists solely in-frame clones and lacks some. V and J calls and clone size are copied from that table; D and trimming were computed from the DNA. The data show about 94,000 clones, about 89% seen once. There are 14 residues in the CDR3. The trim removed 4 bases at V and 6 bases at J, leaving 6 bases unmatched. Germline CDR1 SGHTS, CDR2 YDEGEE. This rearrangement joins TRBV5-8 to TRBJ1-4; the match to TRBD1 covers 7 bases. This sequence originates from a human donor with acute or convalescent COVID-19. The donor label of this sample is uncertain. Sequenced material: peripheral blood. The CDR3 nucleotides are TGTGCCAGCAGCAGGACAGGAGTAGATGAAAAACTGTTTTTT. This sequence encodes CASSRTGVDEKLFF.